This TCR beta chain comes out of a study of response to subunit inactivated influenza vaccine. TCRdb fed the RT-PCR reads into MiXCR, producing one record per CDR3 protein. Of hundreds of thousands of distinct CDR3 sequences in the sample, 25% were seen once. Trimming at V came to 0 bases and at J to 4 bases, leaving 11 bases not matched to a gene. Germline V gene data show CDR1 as MNHEY and CDR2 as SVGAGI. CDR3 size: 17 residues. Broader study findings: Few new T cells, the authors suggested, are recruited by each seasonal influenza vaccination.

This clonotype was recorded a few times. Its specificity is not known. The chain joins TRBV6-5 to TRBJ2-7, with 8 nucleotides matching TRBD1. Here the sequenced sample was CD4+ T cells sorted from PBMCs, taken more than 4 days after vaccination. The source is a man between 50 and 59 years old who received an inactivated influenza vaccine. CDR3 sequence (DNA): TGTGCCAGCAGTTACTCCGGGTCCCGGACAGGGCCTTACGAGCAGTACTTC. This codes for CASSYSGSRTGPYEQYF.